This T cell receptor (beta chain) was sequenced during a study of beta chain features in type 1 diabetes (dated by TCRdb to the late 2010s). Broadly, across the study: Patients and healthy donors did not differ in mean age, gender distribution, total cell number or subset yield. The study compared TCRB repertoires of sorted circulating CD4+ T cell subsets between recently diagnosed type 1 diabetes patients and matched healthy donors. Across all samples, some 110,000,000 sorted cells were examined, and cell number per subset correlated strongly with RNA yield. Whereas all 30 or so donors provided naive and central memory subsets, regulatory and stem cell-like memory subsets were isolated from just 8 patients and about 8 healthy donors.

What the authors observed across the whole study: Because cDNA was sequenced instead of genomic DNA, highly expressing activated cells could be over-represented, though the groups showed no difference in activation or CD3 levels. Type 1 diabetes patients showed a moderate but significant shortening of TCRB CDR3 length in all four CD4+ subsets. Shorter templates might have been favored by PCR, but patient and control samples were amplified and corrected together, so both groups would have been affected equally by any skew. Only small numbers of individuals were included in the HLA sub-analyses, which left unresolved whether HLA type had any influence on TCRB rearrangement. At VDJ recombination sites, patients with type 1 diabetes made fewer insertions and deleted more nucleotides, a pattern implying thymic rearrangement abnormalities. Naive, central memory and regulatory TCRB repertoires appeared to be more alike among patients than among healthy donors.

About this clone: It has no known antigen specificity. No quality values exist for individual bases; no much larger clone is one base distant.

The High Capacity cDNA Reverse Transcription Kit was used to reverse transcribe all of the isolated RNA, meaning that expressed TCRB transcripts were what got sequenced. Deep immunoSEQ sequencing was performed on naive, central memory and regulatory T cell samples, with an average of roughly 3.3 million total reads per sample. Sorted cells were lysed in RLT buffer, and RNA was extracted using DNase-treated RNeasy Micro or Mini kits according to cell number. Each cell subset was processed separately to prevent cross-contamination, with patient and healthy donor samples processed together. TCRB sequences were amplified from cDNA with the immunoSEQ multiplex PCR, producing 87-bp fragments spanning the CDR3 region. The amplicons were sequenced using the Illumina HiSeq platform. Regarding the original processing steps: PCR bias was computationally corrected using synthetic template baselines, reads within Hamming distance 2 were collapsed, and singletons that could not be merged were discarded. Reads were aligned against IMGT so that V, D and J genes, CDR3 length and insertions or deletions at six rearrangement sites could be assigned. Within each subset, clonotype counts were normalized to the number of sorted cells before true diversity and Gini coefficients were calculated with the tcR R package. The overlap coefficient, calculated on TCRB nucleotide sequences, was used to measure repertoire sharing. Out-of-frame TCRB sequences from naive cells were analyzed to stand in for the pre-selection repertoire. This immuneACCESS table, as held by TCRdb, lists in-frame sequences with V and J called but not all clones. Of the missing ones, under half trace to an unresolved V gene in checked studies; the others have no known cause. The V and J calls and clone size were taken over from that table, and D and trimming were inferred from the DNA. The sample includes some 500,000 clones, with over 9.5% observed a single time. The top ten clonotypes cover over 0.035% of the sample.

A single peripheral blood draw of around 0.11 L on average was collected from each donor into heparinised tubes. A BD FACSAria II and a panel including CD45RO, CCR7, CD25, CD127, CD95 and CD27 were used to sort naive, central memory, regulatory and stem cell-like memory CD4+ T cells. All sorted populations exceeded 95% purity. PBMCs were separated immediately by Lymphoprep density gradient centrifugation and were stained directly, without being cultured. So that batch effects would be minimized, each experiment stained and sorted samples in pairs, pairing one healthy donor with one patient. The TCR originated in a woman younger than 30 in good health. Sequencing was done on a sample of naive CD4+ T cells from blood. The sample's cell subset or site label, in plain terms: true naive CD4+ T cells.

The CDR3 is CASSHRGLRETQYF. The DNA sequence follows: TGTGCCAGCAGCCACAGGGGGCTAAGAGAGACCCAGTACTTC. The chain uses TRBV21-1 and TRBJ2-5; the DNA was not used to check the table's D call, TRBD1. TRBV21-1 is an annotated pseudogene. From its cysteine to its phenylalanine, the CDR3 spans 14 amino acids. Here the CDR3 DNA is all that survives: 42 bases in frame from base 1.